The sequence of this TCR beta chain was determined in a study of somatic mutations in cytotoxic T cells in rheumatoid arthritis (dated by TCRdb to about 2017). General notes on the study: Peripheral blood (approximately 30 ml EDTA) was collected from patients immediately after diagnosis and before any treatment began. The median ages of the patient and control groups were essentially identical. TCRB deep sequencing covered about 60 patients with rheumatoid arthritis along with approximately 20 healthy controls. To characterize clonality, the study used TCRB deep sequencing while asking whether somatic mutations are carried by expanded CD8+ T-cell clones in newly diagnosed, untreated rheumatoid arthritis. Some T-cell populations stained with V beta antibodies were sorted by flow on a FACSAria II or Sony SH800 to nearly 100% purity, with sorted V beta1+ cells additionally subjected to TCRB sequencing. Study-level results and caveats: CD8+ clonality increased with age in patients (Spearman r ≈ 0.5) but not in healthy controls. Rheumatoid arthritis patients and age-matched healthy controls did not significantly differ in CD8+ T-cell clonality. The slight underrepresentation of TRBV07 in patients was not corrected for multiple comparisons. It was unknown which antigens the expanded CD8+ clones targeted, and their absence from virus-specific databases did not exclude viral specificity. Several identical CD8+ TCRB sequences were found in both blood and synovial fluid, and in about an eighth of the roughly 60 patients the largest CD8+ clone exceeded 20% of CD8+ cells.

From the cysteine through the phenylalanine, the CDR3 covers 16 amino acids. The sequence is cut down to CDR3 DNA, 48 bases in frame from base 1. Based on the germline V gene, the CDR1 and CDR2 sequences are LGHNA and YSLEER. V loses 3 bases of germline sequence and J loses 5 bases, and the interval between the two ends is 20 bases. The immunoSEQ assay was applied to genomic DNA for TCRB CDR3 sequencing. The published analysis was carried out like this. When patient CD8+ clones exceeding 1% were checked against published virus-specific TCRB sequences, only a few matched. Analyses were restricted to productive TCRB rearrangements. Clonality was calculated as a Shannon entropy-based productive clonality index, and a clone was defined by a unique TCRB CDR3 sequence. Repertoire overlap for a pair of samples was computed from each clone's template counts relative to total templates per sample. A correlation with a Spearman r of roughly 0.66 was found between V-gene usage by flow cytometry and V-gene usage by TCRB sequencing. As stored in TCRdb, this immuneACCESS dataset retains in-frame rearrangements with V and J assigned. A fraction of the clones does not appear; measured against another copy, unresolved V genes explain less than half of the discrepancy, and the remainder lacks a known reason. Clone size and V and J calls were adopted from that table, with D and trimming inferred from the DNA. The sample has some 15,000 clones on record, about four fifths of them singletons. The biggest ten clones account for 20% to 25% of the sample.

Points on this clone: Its antigen has not been determined. No qualities accompany the bases; no much larger clone lies one base away.

CD4+ and CD8+ cells were isolated by positive magnetic bead selection on an AutoMACS, and purity was checked by flow cytometry. A TCR V beta antibody panel was used in flow cytometry to screen first for clonal expansions, which were then characterized by TCRB deep sequencing of sorted CD8+ fractions. Peripheral blood mononuclear cells were isolated by Ficoll-Paque PLUS density gradient separation. DNA from CD4-enriched, CD8-enriched or PBMC samples was extracted using Nucleospin Tissue or Tissue XS kits and then quantified on a Qubit 2.0 fluorometer. Sequenced: CD8+ T cells sorted from blood. The rearranged segments are TRBV4-3 and TRBJ2-7; no D gene is confidently identified. The TCR comes from an adult with rheumatoid arthritis. The sequence in DNA is TGCGCCAGCAGCCAGGCTTGGCCGTCAAATGTCCACGAGCAGTACTTC. Its protein is CASSQAWPSNVHEQYF.